The source of this T cell receptor beta chain is a study of T cells in Graves' hyperthyroidism and ophthalmopathy. Study-wide context: Upon initial diagnosis and before any treatment, peripheral blood was collected.

In the case of this clonotype: Its antigen is unidentified.

Whole-study findings and limits: Model output signaled ophthalmopathy a median roughly 6.1 months ahead of onset. Blood also showed most of the thyroid clonotypes that were expanded above 0.001.

From RNA transcripts, TCR beta CDR3 regions were amplified. First-round RT-PCR with HTBI primers amplified the TCR CDR3 region. TCRdb reprocessed the multiplex PCR reads via MiXCR and lists one record per CDR3 protein. The table lists hundreds of thousands of distinct CDR3 sequences, nearly 20% of them singletons. Thyroid ultrasound, orbital computed tomography, clinical symptoms, and serum thyroxine and TRAb underpinned diagnoses. Source material: blood. This receptor was identified in a man aged 35 to 55 with Graves' ophthalmopathy.

The CDR3 loop is CASSLVAGNQETQYF. CDR3 DNA: TGTGCCAGCAGCTTAGTAGCGGGAAATCAAGAGACCCAGTACTTC. The chain has TRBV11-2 and TRBJ2-5; TRBD2 matches at 8 bases. The CDR3 is 15 amino acids. Unmatched junction bases numbered 3, after V lost 1 base and J lost 2 bases. Germline-derived CDR1 and CDR2 are SGHAT and FQNNGV.